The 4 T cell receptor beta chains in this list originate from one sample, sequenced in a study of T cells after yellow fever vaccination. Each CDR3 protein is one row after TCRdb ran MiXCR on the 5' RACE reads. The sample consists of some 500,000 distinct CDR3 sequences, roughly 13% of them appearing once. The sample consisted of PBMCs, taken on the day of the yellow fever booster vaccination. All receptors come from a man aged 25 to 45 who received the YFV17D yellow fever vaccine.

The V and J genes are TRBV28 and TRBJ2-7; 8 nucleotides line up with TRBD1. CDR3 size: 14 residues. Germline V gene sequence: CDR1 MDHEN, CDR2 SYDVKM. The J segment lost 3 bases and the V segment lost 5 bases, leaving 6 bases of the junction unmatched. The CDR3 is CASSPGQDHYEQYF. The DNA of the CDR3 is TGTGCCAGCAGTCCGGGACAGGACCACTACGAGCAGTACTTC.

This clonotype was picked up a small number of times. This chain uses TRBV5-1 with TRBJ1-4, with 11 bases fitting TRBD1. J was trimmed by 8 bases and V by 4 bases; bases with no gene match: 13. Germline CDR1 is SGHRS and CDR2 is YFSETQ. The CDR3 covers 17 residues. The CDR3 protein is CASSRGQGARRSEKLFF. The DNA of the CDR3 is TGCGCCAGCAGCCGAGGACAGGGGGCGCGACGGTCCGAAAAACTGTTTTTT.

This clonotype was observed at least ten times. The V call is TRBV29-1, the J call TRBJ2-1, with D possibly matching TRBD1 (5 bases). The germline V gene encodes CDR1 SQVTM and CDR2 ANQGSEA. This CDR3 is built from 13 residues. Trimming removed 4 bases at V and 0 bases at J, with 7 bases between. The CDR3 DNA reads TGCAGCGTTGCGACAGACTCCTACAATGAGCAGTTCTTC. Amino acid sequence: CSVATDSYNEQFF.

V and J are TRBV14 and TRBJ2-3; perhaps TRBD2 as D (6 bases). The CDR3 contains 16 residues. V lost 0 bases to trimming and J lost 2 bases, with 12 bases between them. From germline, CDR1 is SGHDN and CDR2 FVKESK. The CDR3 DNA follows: TGTGCCAGCAGCCAAGATGGCGGGGTAAACACAGATACGCAGTATTTT. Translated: CASSQDGGVNTDTQYF.